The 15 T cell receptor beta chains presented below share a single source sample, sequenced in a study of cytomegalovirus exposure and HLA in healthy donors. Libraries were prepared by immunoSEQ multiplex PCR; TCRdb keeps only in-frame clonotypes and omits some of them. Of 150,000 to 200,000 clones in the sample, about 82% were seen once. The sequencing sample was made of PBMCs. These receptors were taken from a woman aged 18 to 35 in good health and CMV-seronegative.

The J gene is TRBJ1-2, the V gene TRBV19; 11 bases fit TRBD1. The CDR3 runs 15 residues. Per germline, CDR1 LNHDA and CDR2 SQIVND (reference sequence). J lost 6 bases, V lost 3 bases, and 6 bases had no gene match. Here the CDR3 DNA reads TGTGCCAGTAGTATGACCGGGACAGGGGGGAATGGCTACACCTTC. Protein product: CASSMTGTGGNGYTF.

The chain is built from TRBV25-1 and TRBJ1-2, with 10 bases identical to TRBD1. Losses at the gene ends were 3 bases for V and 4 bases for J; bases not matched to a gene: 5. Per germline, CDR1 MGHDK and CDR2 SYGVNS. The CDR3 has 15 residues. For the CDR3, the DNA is TGTGCCAGCAGTGACCGGGACAGGGGAACCTATGGCTACACCTTC. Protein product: CASSDRDRGTYGYTF.

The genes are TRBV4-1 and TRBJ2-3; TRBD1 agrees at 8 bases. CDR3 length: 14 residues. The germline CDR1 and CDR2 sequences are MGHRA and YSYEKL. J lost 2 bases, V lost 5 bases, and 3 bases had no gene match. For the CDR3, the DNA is TGCGCCAGCAGCTGGCAGGGGGCCACAGATACGCAGTATTTT. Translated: CASSWQGATDTQYF.

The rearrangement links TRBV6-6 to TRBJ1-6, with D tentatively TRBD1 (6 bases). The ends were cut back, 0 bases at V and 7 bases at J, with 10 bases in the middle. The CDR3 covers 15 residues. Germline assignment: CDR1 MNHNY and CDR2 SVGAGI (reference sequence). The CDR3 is CASSYSRGANSPLHF. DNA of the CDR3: TGTGCCAGCAGTTACTCGCGGGGGGCCAATTCACCCCTCCACTTT.

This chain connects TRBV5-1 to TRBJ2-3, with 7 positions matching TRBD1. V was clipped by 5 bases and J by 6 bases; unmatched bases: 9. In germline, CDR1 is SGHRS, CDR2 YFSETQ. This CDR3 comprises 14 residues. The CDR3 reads CASSPDRLGDTQYF. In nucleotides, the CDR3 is TGCGCCAGCAGTCCGGACAGGCTTGGGGATACGCAGTATTTT.

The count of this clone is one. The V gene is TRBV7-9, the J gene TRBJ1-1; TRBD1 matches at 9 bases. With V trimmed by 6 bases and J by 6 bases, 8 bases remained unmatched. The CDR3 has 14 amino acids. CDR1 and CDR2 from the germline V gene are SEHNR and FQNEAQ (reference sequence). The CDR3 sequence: CASRSGTGRSEAFF. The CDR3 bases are TGTGCCAGCAGGTCCGGGACAGGGAGGTCTGAAGCTTTCTTT. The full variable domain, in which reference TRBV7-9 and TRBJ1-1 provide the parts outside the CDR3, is DTGVSQNPRHKITKRGQNVTFRCDPISEHNRLYWYRQTLGQGPEFLTYFQNEAQLEKSRLLSDRFSAERPKGSFSTLEIQRTEQGDSAMYLCASRSGTGRSEAFFGQGTRLTVV.

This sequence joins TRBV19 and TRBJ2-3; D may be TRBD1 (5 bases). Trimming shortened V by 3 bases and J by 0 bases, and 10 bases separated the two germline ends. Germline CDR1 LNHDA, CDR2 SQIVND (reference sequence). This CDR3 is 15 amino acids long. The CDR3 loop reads CASSIQGPSTDTQYF. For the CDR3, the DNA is TGTGCCAGTAGTATTCAGGGCCCTAGCACAGATACGCAGTATTTT.

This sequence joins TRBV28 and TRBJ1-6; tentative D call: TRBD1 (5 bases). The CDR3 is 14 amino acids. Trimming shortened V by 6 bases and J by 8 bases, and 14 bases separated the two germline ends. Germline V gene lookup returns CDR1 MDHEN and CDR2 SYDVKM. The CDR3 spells CASRVGTGDSPLHF. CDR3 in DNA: TGTGCCAGCAGGGTGGGCACGGGGGATTCACCCCTCCACTTT.

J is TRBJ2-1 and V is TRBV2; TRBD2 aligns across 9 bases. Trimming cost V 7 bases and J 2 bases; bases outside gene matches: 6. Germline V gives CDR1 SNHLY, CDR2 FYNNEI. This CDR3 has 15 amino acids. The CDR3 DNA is TGTGCCAGCATGCGGGTAGCGGGGGCCTACAATGAGCAGTTCTTC. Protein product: CASMRVAGAYNEQFF.

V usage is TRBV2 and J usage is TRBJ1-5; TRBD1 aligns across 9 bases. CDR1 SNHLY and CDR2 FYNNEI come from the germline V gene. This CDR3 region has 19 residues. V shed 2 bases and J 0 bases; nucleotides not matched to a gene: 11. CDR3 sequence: CASSEPEIGQGSSNQPQHF. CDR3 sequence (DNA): TGTGCCAGCAGTGAACCAGAGATTGGACAGGGGAGTAGCAATCAGCCCCAGCATTTT.

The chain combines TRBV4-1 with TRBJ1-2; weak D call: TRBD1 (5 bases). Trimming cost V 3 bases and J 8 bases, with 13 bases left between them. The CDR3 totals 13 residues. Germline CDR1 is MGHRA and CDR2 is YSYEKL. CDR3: CASSQAGLGGYTF. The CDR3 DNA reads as TGCGCCAGCAGCCAGGCGGGACTAGGCGGCTACACCTTC.

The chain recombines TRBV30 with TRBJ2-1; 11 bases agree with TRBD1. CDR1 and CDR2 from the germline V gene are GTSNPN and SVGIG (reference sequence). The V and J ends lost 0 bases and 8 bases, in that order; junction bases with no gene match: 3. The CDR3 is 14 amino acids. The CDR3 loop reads CAWSVDRGLDEQFF. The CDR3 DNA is TGTGCCTGGAGTGTGGACAGGGGGCTCGATGAGCAGTTCTTC. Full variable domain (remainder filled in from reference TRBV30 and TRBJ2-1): SQTIHQWPATLVQPVGSPLSLECTVEGTSNPNLYWYRQAAGRGLQLLFYSVGIGQISSEVPQNLSASRPQDRQFILSSKKLLLSDSGFYLCAWSVDRGLDEQFFGPGTRLTVL.

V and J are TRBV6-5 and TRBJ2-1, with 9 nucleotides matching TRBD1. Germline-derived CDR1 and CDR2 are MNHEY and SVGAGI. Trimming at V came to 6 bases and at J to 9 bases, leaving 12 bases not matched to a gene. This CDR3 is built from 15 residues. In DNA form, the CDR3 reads TGTGCCAGCAGAAGACCGGGACAGGGTGATAGTGAGCAGTTCTTC. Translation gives CASRRPGQGDSEQFF.

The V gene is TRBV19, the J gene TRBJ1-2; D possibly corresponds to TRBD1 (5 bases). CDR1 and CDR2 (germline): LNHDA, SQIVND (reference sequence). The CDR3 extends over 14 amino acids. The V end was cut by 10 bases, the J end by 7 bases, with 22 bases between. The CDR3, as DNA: TGTGCCACCAGGATTGGGAGGGACTCCCCTGGCTACACCTTC. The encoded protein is CATRIGRDSPGYTF.

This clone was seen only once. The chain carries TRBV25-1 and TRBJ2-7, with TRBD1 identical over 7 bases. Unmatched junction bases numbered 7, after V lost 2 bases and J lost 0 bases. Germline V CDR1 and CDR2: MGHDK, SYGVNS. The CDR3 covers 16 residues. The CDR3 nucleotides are TGTGCCAGCAGTGAACGGACAGGTTCGGTCTCCTACGAGCAGTACTTC. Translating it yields CASSERTGSVSYEQYF.